These 6 T cell receptor beta chains were all obtained from the same sample, sequenced in a study of B cell selection in AIRE deficiency. Sorted regulatory T cells were CD4-positive, CD25-high and CD127-low or negative. Data came from immunoSEQ multiplex PCR; TCRdb stores just in-frame clones and leaves some out. The sample contains several thousand clones, about 87% of which appear only once. The sequenced material came from Tregs sorted from PBMCs. These receptors came from a human donor with AIRE deficiency.

This chain links TRBV2 with TRBJ2-1; 12 bases align to TRBD2. The CDR3 covers 15 residues. Trimming removed 6 bases from V and 0 bases from J; junction bases left unmatched: 0. CDR1 SNHLY and CDR2 FYNNEI come from the germline V gene. CDR3 sequence reads: CASRTSGSSYNEQFF. In DNA form, the CDR3 reads TGTGCCAGCAGGACTAGCGGGAGCTCCTACAATGAGCAGTTCTTC.

V gene TRBV19 combines with J gene TRBJ2-6; D may be TRBD1 (6 bases). Germline CDR1 and CDR2: LNHDA and SQIVND (reference sequence). Trimming removed 3 bases from V and 0 bases from J, with 12 bases in between. This CDR3 contains 17 residues. The CDR3 DNA is TGTGCCAGTAGTATGGAGTACAGGGTCTCTGGGGCCAACGTCCTGACTTTC. Translated, it gives CASSMEYRVSGANVLTF.

This clone was picked up a small number of times. V gene TRBV7-9 combines with J gene TRBJ2-1; no definite D call. V lost 6 bases, J lost 12 bases, and 15 bases lay in between. From germline, CDR1 is SEHNR and CDR2 FQNEAQ (reference sequence). The length of the CDR3 is 12 residues. The CDR3 nucleotides read TGTGCCAGCAGTCGCCGGGCCCCTGGGCAGTTCTTC. It yields the protein CASSRRAPGQFF. The entire variable domain, with the rest obtained from reference TRBV7-9 and TRBJ2-1, is as follows: DTGVSQNPRHKITKRGQNVTFRCDPISEHNRLYWYRQTLGQGPEFLTYFQNEAQLEKSRLLSDRFSAERPKGSFSTLEIQRTEQGDSAMYLCASSRRAPGQFFGPGTRLTVL.

This clone was detected only once. The genes are TRBV2 and TRBJ2-3; a weak D match, TRBD2 (6 bases). The V end was cut by 9 bases, the J end by 1 base, with 26 bases between. The CDR3 covers 18 residues. Germline CDR1 reads SNHLY; CDR2 reads FYNNEI. For the CDR3, the DNA is TGTGCCAGTACGAAGCGACTATTCTCTAGCGAGCGCACAGATACGCAGTATTTT. Protein sequence: CASTKRLFSSERTDTQYF.

The CDR3 region is CASSLRGGNYNEQFF. In DNA, the CDR3 is TGTGCCAGCAGCTTAAGGGGCGGGAACTACAATGAGCAGTTCTTC. The chain carries TRBV7-3 and TRBJ2-1, with a tentative D call TRBD2 (6 bases). CDR3 length: 15 amino acids. Trimming pared 1 base from V and 3 bases from J, leaving 10 bases between. The germline gives CDR1 SGHTA, CDR2 FQGTGA.

The chain carries TRBV9 and TRBJ2-1, with 11 bases identical to TRBD2. Germline CDR1 is SGDLS and CDR2 is YYNGEE. V lost 7 bases to trimming and J lost 4 bases; unmatched junction nucleotides: 4. CDR3 size: 14 residues. This chain's CDR3 is CASGTSGDYNEQFF. The CDR3 DNA sequence: TGTGCCAGCGGGACTAGCGGAGATTACAATGAGCAGTTCTTC.